The clone carrying this T cell receptor beta chain was detected only once. Antigen unknown. Both 60 Vbeta primers and 13 Jbeta primers went into the PCR. Only in-frame clones appear in the TCRdb table, and some are missing; sequencing was by immunoSEQ multiplex PCR. The table records around 200,000 clones, 60% to 85% of them present only once. This record comes from a study of cytomegalovirus exposure and HLA in healthy donors. Study observations and caveats: The study recorded 150 to 200 TCR beta chains that were cytomegalovirus-associated. A later analysis found common viral pathogens apparently linked to several of the most significant clusters.

The CDR3 is 12 amino acids. Germline V lookup: CDR1 MNHNS, CDR2 SASEGT. Trimming removed 6 bases from V and 4 bases from J; junction bases left unmatched: 2. Sequencing used PBMCs. The chain combines TRBV6-1 with TRBJ1-1; 7 bases line up with TRBD1. This TCR was recovered from a woman younger than 30 in good health and CMV-seronegative. CDR3 in DNA: TGTGCCAGCAGAGCAGGGGGCACTGAAGCTTTCTTT. Protein product: CASRAGGTEAFF.